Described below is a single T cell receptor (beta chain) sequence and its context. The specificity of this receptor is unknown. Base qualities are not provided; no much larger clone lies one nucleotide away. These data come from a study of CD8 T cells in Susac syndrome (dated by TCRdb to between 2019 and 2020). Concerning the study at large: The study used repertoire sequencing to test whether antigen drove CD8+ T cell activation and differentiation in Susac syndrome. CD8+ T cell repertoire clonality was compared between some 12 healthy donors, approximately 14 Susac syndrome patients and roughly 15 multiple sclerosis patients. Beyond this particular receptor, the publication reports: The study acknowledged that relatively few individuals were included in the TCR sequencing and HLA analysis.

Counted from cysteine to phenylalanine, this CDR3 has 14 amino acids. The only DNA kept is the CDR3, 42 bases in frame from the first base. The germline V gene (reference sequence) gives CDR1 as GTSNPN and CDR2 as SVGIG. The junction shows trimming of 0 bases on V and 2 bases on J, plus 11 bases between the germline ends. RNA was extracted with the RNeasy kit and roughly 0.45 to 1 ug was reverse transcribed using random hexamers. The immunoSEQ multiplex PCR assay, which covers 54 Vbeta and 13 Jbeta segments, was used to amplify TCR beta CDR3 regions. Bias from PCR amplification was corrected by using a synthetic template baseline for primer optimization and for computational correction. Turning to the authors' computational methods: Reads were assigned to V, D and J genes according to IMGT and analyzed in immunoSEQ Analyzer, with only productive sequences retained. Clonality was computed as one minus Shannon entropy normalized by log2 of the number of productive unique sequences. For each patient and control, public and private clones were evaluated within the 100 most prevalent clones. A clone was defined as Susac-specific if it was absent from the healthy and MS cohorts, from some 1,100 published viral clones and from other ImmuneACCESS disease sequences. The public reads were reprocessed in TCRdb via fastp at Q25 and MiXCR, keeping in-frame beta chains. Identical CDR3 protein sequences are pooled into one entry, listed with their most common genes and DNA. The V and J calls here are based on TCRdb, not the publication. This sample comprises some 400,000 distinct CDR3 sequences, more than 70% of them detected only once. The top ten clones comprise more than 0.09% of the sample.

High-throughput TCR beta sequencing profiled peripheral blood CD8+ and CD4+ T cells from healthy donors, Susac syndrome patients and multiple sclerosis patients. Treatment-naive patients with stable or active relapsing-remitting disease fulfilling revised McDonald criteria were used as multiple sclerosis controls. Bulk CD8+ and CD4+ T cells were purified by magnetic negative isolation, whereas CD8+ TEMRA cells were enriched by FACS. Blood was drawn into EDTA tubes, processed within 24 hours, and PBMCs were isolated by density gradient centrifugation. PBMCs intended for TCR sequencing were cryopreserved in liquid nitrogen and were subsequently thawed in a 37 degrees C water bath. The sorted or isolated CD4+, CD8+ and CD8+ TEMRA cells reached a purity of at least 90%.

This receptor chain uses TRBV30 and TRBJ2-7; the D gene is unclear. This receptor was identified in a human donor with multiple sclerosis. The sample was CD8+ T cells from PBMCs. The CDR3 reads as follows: CAWSVRRIAYEQYF. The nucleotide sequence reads TGTGCCTGGAGTGTACGTCGGATAGCCTACGAGCAGTACTTC.